This T cell receptor (beta chain) stems from a study of blood T cells in healthy people across ages. The CDR3 is made up of 15 amino acids. V was trimmed by 0 bases and J by 4 bases, leaving 12 bases between them. CDR1 is SGHTA and CDR2 is FQGNSA in the germline V gene. Sample-barcoded 5' priming and a J-beta primer mix drove a second PCR of roughly 7 to 11 cycles. Using its own MiXCR run on the 5' RACE reads, TCRdb lists one record per CDR3 protein. Of 1.5 million to 2 million distinct CDR3 sequences listed, roughly 28% were seen once; the top ten hold 7% to 9%. The sample consisted of blood. This clonotype was obtained from a woman aged 25 to 45 in good health. The rearrangement joins TRBV7-2 to TRBJ1-1; D remains unclear. The CDR3 sequence: CASSLAGNEVTEAFF. CDR3 coding DNA: TGTGCCAGCAGCTTAGCGGGGAATGAGGTCACTGAAGCTTTCTTT.